These T cell receptor beta chains were read from a single sample in a study of PD-1 blockade in classical Hodgkin lymphoma. Clones were read by immunoSEQ multiplex PCR, and TCRdb kept only the in-frame ones, dropping some. The data show 14,000 to 15,000 clones, about 60% seen once. Sequenced here: peripheral blood mononuclear cells (PBMCs), sampled at baseline. These receptor sequences come from a human donor with classical Hodgkin lymphoma. Both conserved end residues are part of each CDR3. Fields, in order: V gene, D gene, clone size, J gene, CDR3 protein, CDR3 DNA. D genes are given only for firm matches. The size entry is marked missing in some rows and otherwise reads once, few, many or a size class.

V: TRBV6-6
D: TRBD1
size: .
J: TRBJ2-7
CDR3: CASSETGYEQYF
DNA: TGTGCCAGCAGCGAGACAGGGTACGAGCAGTACTTC

V: TRBV27
D: .
size: .
J: TRBJ1-5
CDR3: CASRQTQGPGQPQHF
DNA: TGTGCCAGCAGACAAACTCAGGGGCCGGGCCAGCCCCAGCATTTT

V: TRBV19
D: .
size: .
J: TRBJ1-4
CDR3: CASSIRGGSEKLFF
DNA: TGTGCCAGTAGTATACGAGGCGGGAGTGAAAAACTGTTTTTT

V: TRBV28
D: .
size: .
J: TRBJ2-6
CDR3: CASSPPSGANVLTF
DNA: TGTGCCAGCAGTCCCCCCTCTGGGGCCAACGTCCTGACTTTC

V: TRBV7-9
D: .
size: .
J: TRBJ2-1
CDR3: CASSPQSTYSYNEQFF
DNA: TGTGCCAGCAGCCCCCAAAGCACCTACTCCTACAATGAGCAGTTCTTC

V: TRBV15
D: TRBD1
size: .
J: TRBJ1-1
CDR3: CATSKDRAATEAFF
DNA: TGTGCCACCAGCAAGGACAGGGCGGCTACTGAAGCTTTCTTT

V: TRBV20-1
D: .
size: medium-sized
J: TRBJ2-1
CDR3: CSASLDTEQFF
DNA: TGCAGTGCTAGTTTAGATACTGAGCAGTTCTTC

V: TRBV28
D: .
size: .
J: TRBJ2-7
CDR3: CASSRYHVLVPYEQYF
DNA: TGTGCCAGCAGCCGATATCACGTATTGGTCCCCTACGAGCAGTACTTC

V: TRBV5-6
D: .
size: medium-sized
J: TRBJ1-2
CDR3: CASSLGLSVIEDYGYTF
DNA: TGTGCCAGCAGCTTGGGCCTCTCGGTGATAGAGGACTATGGCTACACCTTC

V: TRBV7-8
D: TRBD1
size: .
J: TRBJ2-1
CDR3: CASSLSGTGIYEQFF
DNA: TGTGCCAGCAGCTTATCCGGGACAGGGATATATGAGCAGTTCTTC

V: TRBV29-1
D: .
size: few
J: TRBJ1-2
CDR3: CSVGGSEGYTF
DNA: TGCAGCGTTGGAGGGAGTGAGGGCTACACCTTC

V: TRBV7-7
D: .
size: .
J: TRBJ2-1
CDR3: CASSFGLRNEQFF
DNA: TGTGCTAGCAGCTTTGGACTCCGCAATGAGCAGTTCTTC

V: TRBV7-2
D: .
size: few
J: TRBJ2-7
CDR3: CASSLAWGEQYF
DNA: TGTGCCAGCAGCTTAGCCTGGGGGGAGCAGTACTTC

V: TRBV5-6
D: TRBD1
size: .
J: TRBJ2-7
CDR3: CASSWDRGNEQYF
DNA: TGTGCCAGCAGCTGGGACAGGGGGAACGAGCAGTACTTC

V: TRBV7-9
D: TRBD1
size: .
J: TRBJ1-2
CDR3: CASSLGTGWGYTF
DNA: TGTGCCAGCAGCCTCGGGACAGGGTGGGGCTACACCTTC

V: TRBV9
D: .
size: .
J: TRBJ1-1
CDR3: CASSVPRTEAFF
DNA: TGTGCCAGCAGCGTACCCCGCACTGAAGCTTTCTTT

V: TRBV4-2
D: .
size: .
J: TRBJ2-5
CDR3: CASSQDTSHETQYF
DNA: TGTGCCAGCAGCCAAGATACCAGTCACGAGACCCAGTACTTC

V: TRBV2
D: TRBD1
size: .
J: TRBJ1-1
CDR3: CASKGTARETEAFF
DNA: TGTGCCAGCAAGGGGACAGCCCGGGAGACTGAAGCTTTCTTT

V: TRBV5-6
D: TRBD2
size: .
J: TRBJ2-5
CDR3: CASSLWTSGRAGETQYF
DNA: TGTGCCAGCAGCCTTTGGACTAGCGGGAGGGCCGGAGAGACCCAGTACTTC

V: TRBV5-1
D: TRBD1
size: .
J: TRBJ2-6
CDR3: CASSRAGTATSGANVLTF
DNA: TGCGCCAGCAGTCGAGCCGGGACAGCTACCTCTGGGGCCAACGTCCTGACTTTC

V: TRBV6-6
D: .
size: .
J: TRBJ2-5
CDR3: CASSYHGTKETQYF
DNA: TGTGCCAGCAGTTATCACGGGACGAAGGAGACCCAGTACTTC

V: TRBV29-1
D: .
size: .
J: TRBJ2-7
CDR3: CSVLRTVTYEQYF
DNA: TGCAGCGTTCTTAGGACGGTAACCTACGAGCAGTACTTC

V: TRBV5-4
D: TRBD1
size: .
J: TRBJ1-2
CDR3: CASSQGADRAGISGYTF
DNA: TGCGCCAGCAGCCAAGGGGCGGACAGGGCCGGAATTAGTGGCTACACCTTC

V: TRBV11-2
D: TRBD1
size: .
J: TRBJ2-7
CDR3: CASSFGTGRSSEQYF
DNA: TGTGCCAGCAGCTTCGGGACAGGTCGGTCGAGCGAGCAGTACTTC

V: TRBV7-9
D: TRBD1
size: .
J: TRBJ1-2
CDR3: CASSLAGGQGAYTF
DNA: TGTGCCAGCAGCTTAGCGGGCGGACAGGGAGCCTACACCTTC

V: TRBV7-6
D: TRBD1
size: medium-sized
J: TRBJ2-1
CDR3: CASSLRTGDYNEQFF
DNA: TGTGCCAGCAGCTTACGGACAGGGGACTACAATGAGCAGTTCTTC

V: TRBV27
D: TRBD1
size: .
J: TRBJ1-5
CDR3: CASSLLDPGGSNQPQHF
DNA: TGTGCCAGCAGTTTATTGGACCCAGGGGGAAGCAATCAGCCCCAGCATTTT

V: TRBV7-3
D: TRBD2
size: .
J: TRBJ2-1
CDR3: CASSQGPSGRNHEQFF
DNA: TGTGCCAGCAGCCAGGGACCTAGCGGGAGGAATCATGAGCAGTTCTTC

V: TRBV11-3
D: TRBD2
size: .
J: TRBJ2-5
CDR3: CASSPGLAQETQYF
DNA: TGTGCCAGCAGCCCCGGACTAGCGCAAGAGACCCAGTACTTC

V: TRBV27
D: .
size: few
J: TRBJ2-3
CDR3: CASSFLGSTDTQYF
DNA: TGTGCCAGCAGTTTTCTCGGAAGCACAGATACGCAGTATTTT

V: TRBV2
D: TRBD1
size: .
J: TRBJ1-4
CDR3: CASSNRPGQGSEKLFF
DNA: TGTGCCAGCAGCAACCGACCGGGACAGGGTAGTGAAAAACTGTTTTTT

V: TRBV13
D: .
size: medium-sized
J: TRBJ1-2
CDR3: CASSHARRGDGYTF
DNA: TGTGCCAGCAGCCACGCCCGGAGAGGGGATGGCTACACCTTC

V: TRBV28
D: TRBD2
size: medium-sized
J: TRBJ2-1
CDR3: CASSLFAGGPGNEQFF
DNA: TGTGCCAGCAGTTTATTTGCGGGAGGGCCGGGGAATGAGCAGTTCTTC

V: TRBV18
D: .
size: .
J: TRBJ1-1
CDR3: CASSPSLQNTEAFF
DNA: TGTGCCAGCTCACCAAGTTTACAAAACACTGAAGCTTTCTTT

V: TRBV9
D: TRBD2
size: few
J: TRBJ2-3
CDR3: CASSLAGGPRTDTQYF
DNA: TGTGCCAGCAGTCTAGCGGGAGGGCCTCGAACAGATACGCAGTATTTT

V: TRBV5-1
D: .
size: .
J: TRBJ1-2
CDR3: CASSLASAAGNYGYTF
DNA: TGCGCCAGCAGCTTGGCCTCGGCTGCGGGGAACTATGGCTACACCTTC

V: TRBV4-1
D: .
size: .
J: TRBJ2-1
CDR3: CASSQQPGELNEQFF
DNA: TGCGCCAGCAGCCAACAACCCGGAGAACTAAATGAGCAGTTCTTC

V: TRBV28
D: .
size: few
J: TRBJ2-2
CDR3: CASSLERRTLSGELFF
DNA: TGTGCCAGCAGTTTAGAGCGGAGGACCTTAAGCGGGGAGCTGTTTTTT

V: TRBV6-6
D: .
size: .
J: TRBJ1-4
CDR3: CASSPRIGTNEKLFF
DNA: TGTGCCAGCAGCCCTCGGATTGGGACTAATGAAAAACTGTTTTTT

V: TRBV2
D: TRBD2
size: .
J: TRBJ2-2
CDR3: CASSRTSGADTGELFF
DNA: TGTGCCAGCAGTCGGACTAGCGGAGCGGACACCGGGGAGCTGTTTTTT

V: TRBV28
D: TRBD2
size: .
J: TRBJ2-5
CDR3: CASSLGTSGQRGAQYF
DNA: TGTGCCAGCAGTCTGGGGACTAGCGGCCAGCGCGGGGCCCAGTACTTC

V: TRBV5-1
D: TRBD2
size: .
J: TRBJ2-3
CDR3: CASSLAGETDTQYF
DNA: TGCGCCAGCAGCCTAGCGGGAGAAACAGATACGCAGTATTTT

V: TRBV27
D: TRBD1
size: once
J: TRBJ2-7
CDR3: CASSSPGQGTYEQYF
DNA: TGTGCCAGCAGTTCCCCGGGACAGGGGACGTACGAGCAGTACTTC